Listed below are T cell receptor beta chains from one sample, sequenced in a study of T-cell memory formation after mild COVID-19. MiXCR was run by TCRdb on the 5' RACE reads, yielding one entry per CDR3 protein. The data contain approximately 340,000 distinct CDR3 sequences, more than 15% of them seen just once; the ten biggest clones take up about a fifth. Sequenced sample: PBMCs or a T cell subset sorted from them (not recorded which). The source of these receptors is a man aged 18 to 35 who had mild COVID-19 (a few samples of this study predate the infection). Cell type and time point are not known. CDR3s include the opening cysteine and the closing phenylalanine or tryptophan. D genes are given only for firm matches. A row's size may be missing; if present it is once, few, many or a size class.

>NA|once|TRBV10-3|TRBJ1-5
TGTGCCATCAGTGAGTCGGAAGAGTCACAGCCCCAGCATTTT
CAISESEESQPQHF
>TRBD2|NA|TRBV10-3|TRBJ2-3
TGTGCCATCAGTGAGTCCGGCGGGGGGGGCACAGATACGCAGTATTTT
CAISESGGGGTDTQYF
>NA|many|TRBV5-1|TRBJ1-1
TGCGCCAGCAGCTTGGACAGGTTGAACACTGAAGCTTTCTTT
CASSLDRLNTEAFF
>NA|many|TRBV29-1|TRBJ2-1
TGCAGCGTTGAGTCCTATGAGCAGTTCTTC
CSVESYEQFF
>NA|many|TRBV10-3|TRBJ2-3
TGTGCCACCAGTCAAGGGGGGCCCACAGATACGCAGTATTTT
CATSQGGPTDTQYF
>TRBD1|NA|TRBV7-9|TRBJ1-3
TGTGCCAGCAGCTCACAGGGGACCTCTGGAAACACCATATATTTT
CASSSQGTSGNTIYF
>NA|NA|TRBV19|TRBJ1-6
TGTGCCAGTAGCGCTGGGCCGGGGAGAAATAATTCACCCCTCCACTTT
CASSAGPGRNNSPLHF
>NA|few|TRBV20-1|TRBJ1-3
TGCAGTGCCGAGCACGGGGCCTCTGGAAACACCATATATTTT
CSAEHGASGNTIYF
>NA|few|TRBV7-6|TRBJ2-7
TGTGCCAGCAGCCCCCGCGTGGCAGCTTTCTACGAGCAGTACTTC
CASSPRVAAFYEQYF
>NA|few|TRBV12-3/TRBV12-4|TRBJ2-3
TGTGCCAGCAGTATACTTGCCGTGGATACGCAGTATTTT
CASSILAVDTQYF
>NA|few|TRBV24-1|TRBJ2-5
TGTGCCACCAGTGAACGGGGTCGGGAGACCCAGTACTTC
CATSERGRETQYF
>NA|NA|TRBV15|TRBJ1-5
TGTGCCACCGGACAGAGGGGAGATCAGCCCCAGCATTTT
CATGQRGDQPQHF
>NA|NA|TRBV12-3/TRBV12-4|TRBJ1-1
TGTGCCAGCAGCCTAGGGACCTTCGCCAGGGCTTTCTTT
CASSLGTFARAFF
>NA|many|TRBV4-2|TRBJ1-2
TGTGCCAGCAGCCAAGATAAAGGTGCGGGAAGGGGCTACACCTTC
CASSQDKGAGRGYTF
>TRBD1|NA|TRBV7-9|TRBJ1-5
TGTGCCAGCAGCGAGGGACAGTTCGGGGGTCAGCCCCAGCATTTT
CASSEGQFGGQPQHF
>TRBD2|few|TRBV20-1|TRBJ2-2
TGCAGTGCTAGAATCCCGGGGGGCACCGGGGAGCTGTTTTTT
CSARIPGGTGELFF
>TRBD2|few|TRBV2|TRBJ2-5
TGTGCCAGCACCGGGTTTACTAGCGGGGAACAAGAGACCCAGTACTTC
CASTGFTSGEQETQYF
>NA|many|TRBV7-2|TRBJ2-7
TGTGCCAGCAGCCGGAGGGACCTCTGGGGAGAGCAGTACTTC
CASSRRDLWGEQYF